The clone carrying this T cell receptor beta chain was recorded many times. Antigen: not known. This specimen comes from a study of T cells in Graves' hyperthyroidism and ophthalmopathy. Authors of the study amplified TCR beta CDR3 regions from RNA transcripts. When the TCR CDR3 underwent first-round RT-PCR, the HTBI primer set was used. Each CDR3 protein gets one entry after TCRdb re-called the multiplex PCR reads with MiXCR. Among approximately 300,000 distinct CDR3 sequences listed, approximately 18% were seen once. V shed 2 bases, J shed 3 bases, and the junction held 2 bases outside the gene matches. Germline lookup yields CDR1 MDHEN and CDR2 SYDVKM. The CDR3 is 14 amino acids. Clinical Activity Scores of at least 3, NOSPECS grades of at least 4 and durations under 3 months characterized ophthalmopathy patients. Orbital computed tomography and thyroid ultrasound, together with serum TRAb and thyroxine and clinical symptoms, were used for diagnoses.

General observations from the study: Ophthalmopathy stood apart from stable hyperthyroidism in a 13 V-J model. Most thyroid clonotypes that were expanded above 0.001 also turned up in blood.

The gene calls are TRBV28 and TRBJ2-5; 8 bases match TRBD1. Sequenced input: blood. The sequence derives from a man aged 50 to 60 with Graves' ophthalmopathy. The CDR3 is CASSLQDREETQYF. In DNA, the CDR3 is TGTGCCAGCAGTTTACAGGACAGGGAAGAGACCCAGTACTTC.